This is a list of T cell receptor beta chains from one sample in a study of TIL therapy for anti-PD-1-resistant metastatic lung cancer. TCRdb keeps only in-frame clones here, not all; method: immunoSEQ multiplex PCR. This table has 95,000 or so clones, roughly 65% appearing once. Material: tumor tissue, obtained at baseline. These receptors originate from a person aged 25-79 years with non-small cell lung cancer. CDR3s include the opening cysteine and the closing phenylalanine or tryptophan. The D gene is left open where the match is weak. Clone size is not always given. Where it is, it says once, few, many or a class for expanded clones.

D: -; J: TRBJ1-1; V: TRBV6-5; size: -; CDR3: CASSYRLQGNTEAFF; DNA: TGTGCCAGCAGTTACCGACTCCAGGGGAACACTGAAGCTTTCTTT
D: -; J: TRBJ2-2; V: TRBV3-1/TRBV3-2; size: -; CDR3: CASSPGGYVGELFF; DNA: TGTGCCAGCAGCCCTGGAGGGTACGTCGGGGAGCTGTTTTTT
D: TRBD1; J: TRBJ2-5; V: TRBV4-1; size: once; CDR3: CASSQVGTGGPETQYF; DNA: TGCGCCAGCAGCCAAGTTGGAACAGGGGGCCCCGAGACCCAGTACTTC
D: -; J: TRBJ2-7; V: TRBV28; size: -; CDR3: CASSKYEQYF; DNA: TGTGCCAGCAGCAAATACGAGCAGTACTTC
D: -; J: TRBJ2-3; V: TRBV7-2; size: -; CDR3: CASSLGPSTDTQYF; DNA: TGTGCCAGCAGCTTAGGACCGAGCACAGATACGCAGTATTTT
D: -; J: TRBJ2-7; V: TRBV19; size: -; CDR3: CASSIGTASYEQYF; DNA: TGTGCCAGTAGTATAGGGACGGCCTCCTACGAGCAGTACTTC
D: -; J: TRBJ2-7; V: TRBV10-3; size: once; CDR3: CAISDQQSDEQYF; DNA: TGTGCCATCAGTGATCAGCAGAGCGACGAGCAGTACTTC
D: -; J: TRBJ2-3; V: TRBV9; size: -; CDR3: CASSVQGGGTDTQYF; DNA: TGTGCCAGCAGCGTACAGGGCGGAGGCACAGATACGCAGTATTTT
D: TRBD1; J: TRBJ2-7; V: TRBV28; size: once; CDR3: CASSSGTVEQYF; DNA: TGTGCCAGCAGTTCCGGGACAGTCGAGCAGTACTTC
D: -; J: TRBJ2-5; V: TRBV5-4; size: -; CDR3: CASSLYGGVRLETQYF; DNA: TGTGCCAGCAGCTTGTATGGGGGAGTTAGATTGGAGACCCAGTACTTC
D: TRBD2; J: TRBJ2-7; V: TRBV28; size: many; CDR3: CASSTIQGLAGWKEQYF; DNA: TGTGCCAGCAGTACAATTCAGGGACTAGCGGGATGGAAAGAGCAGTACTTC
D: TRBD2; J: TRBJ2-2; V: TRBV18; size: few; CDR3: CASSLNSAAGGQNTGELFF; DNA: TGTGCCAGCTCCCTAAATTCGGCAGCGGGGGGCCAGAACACCGGGGAGCTGTTTTTT
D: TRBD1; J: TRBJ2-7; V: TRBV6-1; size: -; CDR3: CASSDLRDRGLIGAYEQYF; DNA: TGTGCCAGCAGTGATCTCCGGGACAGGGGGCTTATCGGCGCCTACGAGCAGTACTTC
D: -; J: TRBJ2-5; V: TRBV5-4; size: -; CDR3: CASSPTTEETQYF; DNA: TGTGCCAGCAGCCCTACGACGGAAGAGACCCAGTACTTC
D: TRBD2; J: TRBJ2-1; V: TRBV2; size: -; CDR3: CASGTSANVEQFF; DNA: TGTGCCAGCGGGACTAGCGCAAACGTTGAGCAGTTCTTC
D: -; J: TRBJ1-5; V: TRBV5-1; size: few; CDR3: CASSFWAPARPTRGYSNQPQHF; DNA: TGCGCCAGCAGCTTTTGGGCCCCCGCCCGTCCGACGAGAGGATATAGCAATCAGCCCCAGCATTTT
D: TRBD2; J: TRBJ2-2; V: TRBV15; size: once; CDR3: CATSRTSGSGELFF; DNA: TGTGCCACCAGCAGGACTAGCGGGTCCGGGGAGCTGTTTTTT
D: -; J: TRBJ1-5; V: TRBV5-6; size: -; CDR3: CASSLDGINQPQHF; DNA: TGTGCCAGCAGCTTGGACGGTATCAATCAGCCCCAGCATTTT